Many counts were recorded for the clone carrying this TCR beta chain. This entry is derived from a study of neurological immune-mediated disorders. TCRdb reanalysed the 5' RACE reads using MiXCR and keeps one entry per CDR3 protein. Here the sample spans 35,000 to 50,000 distinct CDR3 sequences, 2.5% being singletons. The CDR3 spans 14 residues. Per germline, CDR1 LGHDT and CDR2 YNNKEL (reference sequence). The V end lost 4 bases, the J end lost 6 bases, and 13 bases lay between the germline ends. This sequence originates from a man in his fifties or sixties with multiple sclerosis. This chain links TRBV3-1 with TRBJ1-5; D is ambiguous. The sequenced material came from PBMCs. The CDR3 region is CASSPRAAGQPQHF. CDR3 nucleotides: TGTGCCAGCAGCCCAAGGGCCGCGGGTCAGCCCCAGCATTTT.